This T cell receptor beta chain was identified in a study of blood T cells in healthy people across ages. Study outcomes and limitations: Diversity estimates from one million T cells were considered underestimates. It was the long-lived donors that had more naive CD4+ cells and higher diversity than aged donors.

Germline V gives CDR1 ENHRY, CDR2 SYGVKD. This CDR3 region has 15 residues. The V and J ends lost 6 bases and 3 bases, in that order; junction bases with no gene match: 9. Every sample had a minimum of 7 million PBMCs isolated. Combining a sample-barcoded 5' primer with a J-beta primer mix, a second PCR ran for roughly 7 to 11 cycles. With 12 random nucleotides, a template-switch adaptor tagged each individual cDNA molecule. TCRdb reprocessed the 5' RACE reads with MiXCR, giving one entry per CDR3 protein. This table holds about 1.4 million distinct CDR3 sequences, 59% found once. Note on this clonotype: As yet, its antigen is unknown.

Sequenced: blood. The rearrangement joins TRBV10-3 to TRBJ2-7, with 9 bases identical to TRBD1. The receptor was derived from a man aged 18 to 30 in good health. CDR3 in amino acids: CAISMTGTGNYEQYF. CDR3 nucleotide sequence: TGTGCCATCAGCATGACCGGGACAGGGAACTACGAGCAGTACTTC.